This paragraph reports one TCR beta chain. Its specificity is unknown. The protocol was immunoSEQ multiplex PCR, while the TCRdb copy is restricted to in-frame clones and leaves out a portion. The data contain under 200,000 clones, roughly 84% of them seen just once; the ten biggest clones take up over 5.5%. The sample comes from a study of cytomegalovirus exposure and HLA in healthy donors. Trimming took off 7 bases at V and 3 bases at J, with 10 bases between the two ends. Germline V lookup: CDR1 MDHEN, CDR2 SYDVKM. The CDR3 extends over 13 amino acids. Study results and limitations: Later, an analysis found that TCR clusters from the first cohort tended to co-occur in the roughly 130 validation repertoires. Some TCR beta chains (roughly 160 of them) were listed as cytomegalovirus-associated.

The chain links TRBV28 to TRBJ2-1; perhaps TRBD2 as D (6 bases). The specimen was PBMCs. This receptor was taken from a young man in good health and CMV-seropositive. CDR3: CASKGGIYNEQFF. CDR3 nucleotides: TGTGCCAGCAAGGGCGGGATCTACAATGAGCAGTTCTTC.